This is a list of T cell receptor beta chains from one sample in a study of CD8+ T cells in alopecia areata. Generated by immunoSEQ multiplex PCR, the TCRdb table keeps only in-frame clones and is missing some. The repertoire includes about 220,000 clones, more than 45% of them detected once, and roughly 1.5% sits in the top ten. Sample: CD4+ T cells sorted from blood, taken at week 4, from a patient treated with tofacitinib. These receptor sequences come from a human donor with alopecia areata. Both conserved end residues are part of each CDR3. Fields, in order: clone size, D gene, J gene, V gene, CDR3 DNA, CDR3 protein. The D gene is left open where the match is weak. Not every row has a clone size; where given, it reads once, few, many or a size class.

>NA|NA|TRBJ1-1|TRBV29-1
TGCAGCGGTCGAAAAGAGACACCGAACACTGAAGCTTTCTTT
CSGRKETPNTEAFF
>NA|NA|TRBJ2-3|TRBV30
TGTGCCTGGAAGGGTTTAGGTACGCAGTATTTT
CAWKGLGTQYF
>NA|TRBD1|TRBJ1-5|TRBV30
TGTGCCTGGAGTGTGGGGCCCCGACAGGGCCCGAATCAGCCCCAGCATTTT
CAWSVGPRQGPNQPQHF
>NA|NA|TRBJ2-1|TRBV11-3
TGTGCCAGCAGCTTGGAACAAGACAATGAGCAGTTCTTC
CASSLEQDNEQFF
>NA|NA|TRBJ1-6|TRBV9
TGTGCCAGCAGCGGAAAACAGGGCTCAAATTCACCCCTCCACTTT
CASSGKQGSNSPLHF
>NA|NA|TRBJ2-7|TRBV11-2
TGTGCCAGCAGCTTATTGGACAGCACCTACGAGCAGTACTTC
CASSLLDSTYEQYF
>NA|NA|TRBJ1-6|TRBV2
TGTGCCAGCTTAACAGGTTCGGTGGGGAATAATTCACCCCTCCACTTT
CASLTGSVGNNSPLHF
>NA|NA|TRBJ2-6|TRBV7-2
TGTGCCAGCAGCTTGGGTCGGGCCTCTGGGGCCAACGTCCTGACTTTC
CASSLGRASGANVLTF
>NA|NA|TRBJ1-6|TRBV6-6
TGTGCCAGCAGTTACTCGGACGGGGATTCACCCCTCCACTTT
CASSYSDGDSPLHF
>NA|TRBD1|TRBJ1-1|TRBV2
TGTGCCAGCAGTGGAGTCGGCTTAGGACAGGGGGCTGAAGCTTTCTTT
CASSGVGLGQGAEAFF
>NA|TRBD1|TRBJ1-6|TRBV27
TGTGCCAGCAGTTTCTACAACACCCCGACAGGGAATTCACCCCTCCACTTT
CASSFYNTPTGNSPLHF
>NA|NA|TRBJ2-3|TRBV7-3
TGTGCCAGCAGCTTGAGGGAAGGAGATACGCAGTATTTT
CASSLREGDTQYF
>NA|NA|TRBJ1-1|TRBV7-9
TGTGCCAGCAGCCCACAGGGTCCGGGCACTGAAGCTTTCTTT
CASSPQGPGTEAFF
>few|NA|TRBJ1-5|TRBV6-5
TGTGCCAGTACCGCTGGGGACCAGCCCCAGCATTTT
CASTAGDQPQHF
>NA|TRBD1|TRBJ2-1|TRBV11-2
TGTGCCAGCAGCTTCCCCGGGACAGGGGGCGATGAGCAGTTCTTC
CASSFPGTGGDEQFF
>NA|NA|TRBJ1-1|TRBV30
TGTGCCTGTTCACAGGAGATTGAAGCTTTCTTT
CACSQEIEAFF
>NA|TRBD1|TRBJ2-7|TRBV30
TGTGCCTGGAGTGGGACAGGGGGCTACGAGCAGTACTTC
CAWSGTGGYEQYF
>NA|NA|TRBJ1-2|TRBV5-5
TGTGCCAGCAGCCCACTACAGAGGACCCCTGGCTACACCTTC
CASSPLQRTPGYTF
>few|NA|TRBJ1-1|TRBV29-1
TGCAGCGTTACGACAGTTGGCACTGAAGCTTTCTTT
CSVTTVGTEAFF
>NA|NA|TRBJ1-2|TRBV29-1
TGCAGCGTTGGCGAGAACTATGGCTACACCTTC
CSVGENYGYTF
>NA|NA|TRBJ1-1|TRBV7-6
TGTGCCAGCAGCCGGACACTCCACATAGACGAAGCTTTCTTT
CASSRTLHIDEAFF
>NA|NA|TRBJ2-3|TRBV29-1
TGCAGCGTGGCGGGACAGCTGATCACAGATACGCAGTATTTT
CSVAGQLITDTQYF
>NA|NA|TRBJ1-5|TRBV5-1
TGCGCCAGCAGCTTGGATGGGGCACGAAATCAGCCCCAGCATTTT
CASSLDGARNQPQHF
>NA|TRBD1|TRBJ2-6|TRBV15
TGTGCCACCAGCAGTCTACAGGGGGCCGGGGCCAACGTCCTGACTTTC
CATSSLQGAGANVLTF
>NA|TRBD1|TRBJ1-2|TRBV2
TGTGCCAGCAGTGAAAGGCAGGGGGCTAACTATGGCTACACCTTC
CASSERQGANYGYTF
>few|NA|TRBJ2-2|TRBV29-1
TGCAGCGTCCCCAGGGGCGGCGCGAACACCGGGGAGCTGTTTTTT
CSVPRGGANTGELFF
>few|TRBD2|TRBJ2-1|TRBV11-3
TGTGCCAGCAGCTTATTAGCGGGCGATAATGAGCAGTTCTTC
CASSLLAGDNEQFF
>few|TRBD1|TRBJ1-1|TRBV12-5
TGTGCTAGTGGTTTGGTACAAGGGGACAGCAACACTGAAGCTTTCTTT
CASGLVQGDSNTEAFF
>NA|NA|TRBJ2-3|TRBV11-2
TGTGCCAGCAGCCCCCCTAACGCAGATACGCAGTATTTT
CASSPPNADTQYF
>NA|TRBD2|TRBJ2-3|TRBV29-1
TGCAGCGTTGAAGGTTCGACTAGCGGGGGCACAGATACGCAGTATTTT
CSVEGSTSGGTDTQYF
>NA|TRBD1|TRBJ2-4|TRBV6-5
TGTGCCAGCACAGACAGGGACAAAAACATTCAGTACTTC
CASTDRDKNIQYF
>NA|NA|TRBJ1-2|TRBV6-1
TGTGCCAGCAGTGAAGACTATCTCTGGGGCTACACCTTC
CASSEDYLWGYTF
>NA|NA|TRBJ2-3|TRBV10-3
TGTGCCATCAGTGAGTCAGGGCAGGCCCCATATACGCAGTATTTT
CAISESGQAPYTQYF
>NA|NA|TRBJ1-6|TRBV23-1
TGCGCCAGCAGTCATCCAGGGAGCTCCTATAATTCACCCCTCCACTTT
CASSHPGSSYNSPLHF
>NA|NA|TRBJ1-2|TRBV5-5
TGTGCCAGCAGCTTGCAGGCTAACTATGGCTACACCTTC
CASSLQANYGYTF
>NA|TRBD2|TRBJ2-7|TRBV28
TGTGCCAGCAGTCCCAGCGGGGAAGGCTACGAGCAGTACTTC
CASSPSGEGYEQYF
>NA|TRBD1|TRBJ2-4|TRBV14
TGTGCCAGCAGCACCCGGACAGGCAACATTCAGTACTTC
CASSTRTGNIQYF
>NA|NA|TRBJ2-2|TRBV15
TGTGCCACCAGCAGAGATAATATCGGGGAGCTGTTTTTT
CATSRDNIGELFF
>NA|NA|TRBJ2-3|TRBV7-2
TGTGCCAGCAGCCACGGCCCTAGGGCCTACACAGATACGCAGTATTTT
CASSHGPRAYTDTQYF
>NA|TRBD1|TRBJ1-1|TRBV15
TGTGCCACCAGCGCCTGGGACAGAGGAGACACTGAAGCTTTCTTT
CATSAWDRGDTEAFF
>NA|NA|TRBJ1-6|TRBV7-2
TGTGCCAGCAGCCACAGGGAGGGTAATTCACCCCTCCACTTT
CASSHREGNSPLHF
>few|TRBD2|TRBJ2-2|TRBV29-1
TGCAGCGTCGGGGGGGCCGGGGAGCTGTTTTTT
CSVGGAGELFF
>many|TRBD1|TRBJ2-2|TRBV4-1
TGCGCCAGCAGCCAAGGTCTGGGGACAGGCATAACCGGGGAGCTGTTTTTT
CASSQGLGTGITGELFF
>few|NA|TRBJ1-1|TRBV6-6
TGTGCCAGCAGTTACTCGGGTTTGTTCACTGAAGCTTTCTTT
CASSYSGLFTEAFF